The 9 T cell receptor beta chains listed next were all sequenced from one sample in a study of blood T cell repertoires in COVID-19. Only in-frame clones appear in the TCRdb table, and some are missing; sequencing was by immunoSEQ multiplex PCR. Found here are more than 200,000 clones, around 87% of them singletons; the top ten hold over 4%. Material: peripheral blood. The source is a woman in her sixties with COVID-19, enrolled during active disease.

This clone was recorded once. This chain joins TRBV28 and TRBJ1-5; D remains unclear. Germline V gene lookup returns CDR1 MDHEN and CDR2 SYDVKM. V shed 6 bases and J shed 4 bases, with 16 bases lying between them. The CDR3 covers 15 residues. The CDR3 nucleotides read TGTGCCAGCAGGGCCGGGAACCTTCATAATCAGCCCCAGCATTTT. Translating it yields CASRAGNLHNQPQHF.

J is TRBJ2-6 and V is TRBV6-6, with D possibly matching TRBD1 (7 bases). Germline V CDR1 and CDR2: MNHNY, SVGAGI (reference sequence). V was clipped by 2 bases and J by 2 bases, with 10 bases between them. This CDR3 region has 16 residues. The CDR3 is CASSYQGGAGANVLTF. The CDR3 nucleotides read TGTGCCAGCAGTTACCAGGGGGGCGCTGGGGCCAACGTCCTGACTTTC.

The V and J genes are TRBV10-3 and TRBJ2-3, with 8 bases lining up with TRBD2. Germline V gives CDR1 ENHRY, CDR2 SYGVKD. The CDR3 is made up of 16 amino acids. The J segment lost 4 bases and the V segment lost 2 bases, leaving 8 bases of the junction unmatched. This CDR3 reads CAISEGSGSRSDTQYF. The CDR3 bases are TGTGCCATCAGTGAGGGGAGCGGGAGTAGGTCAGATACGCAGTATTTT.

The rearrangement uses TRBV11-3 and TRBJ2-2; 14 bases agree with TRBD2. This CDR3 has 16 amino acids. Germline V lookup: CDR1 SGHNT, CDR2 YENEEA. The junction had 3 bases not matched to a gene; V was cut back by 3 bases and J by 6 bases. The CDR3 region has the DNA TGTGCCAGCAGCTTGGGACTAGCGGGAGAATCCGGGGAGCTGTTTTTT. Residues: CASSLGLAGESGELFF.

The chain links TRBV28 to TRBJ1-3, with 9 nucleotides matching TRBD1. CDR3 length: 19 residues. V lost 5 bases, J lost 3 bases, and 17 bases stayed unmatched. Germline-derived CDR1 and CDR2 are MDHEN and SYDVKM. CDR3: CASSNPSQQGARGGNTIYF. CDR3 sequence (DNA): TGTGCCAGCAGTAACCCCTCACAACAGGGGGCGCGCGGTGGAAACACCATATATTTT. Filled out from reference TRBV28 and TRBJ1-3, the complete variable domain reads DVKVTQSSRYLVKRTGEKVFLECVQDMDHENMFWYRQDPGLGLRLIYFSYDVKMKEKGDIPEGYSVSREKKERFSLILESASTNQTSMYLCASSNPSQQGARGGNTIYFGEGSWLTVV.

The genes are TRBV7-9 and TRBJ1-1; unclear D gene. The germline V gene encodes CDR1 SEHNR and CDR2 FQNEAQ (reference sequence). This CDR3 comprises 15 residues. V lost 1 base and J lost 0, with 9 bases in between. CDR3 nucleotides: TGTGCCAGCAGCTTAGTGGCTTCGATGAACACTGAAGCTTTCTTT. Its protein product is CASSLVASMNTEAFF.

The chain carries TRBV15 and TRBJ1-5, with unresolved D. The CDR3 is 15 residues long. Germline CDR1 and CDR2: LNHNV and YYDKDF (reference sequence). Trimming cost V 1 base and J 5 bases, with 12 bases left between them. CDR3 bases: TGTGCCACCAGCAGAGGCCAGGAGGCCTATCAGCCCCAGCATTTT. This gives the protein CATSRGQEAYQPQHF.

The rearrangement joins TRBV7-2 to TRBJ2-2, with 9 nucleotides matching TRBD1. This CDR3 region has 18 residues. In germline, CDR1 is SGHTA, CDR2 FQGNSA. J gave up 1 base and V 5 bases, and 11 bases lay outside the gene matches. The CDR3 spells CASSLFRGGQGNTGELFF. For the CDR3, the DNA is TGTGCCAGCAGCCTATTTAGGGGGGGACAGGGGAACACCGGGGAGCTGTTTTTT.

This clone was seen a few times. The chain combines TRBV27 with TRBJ1-5, with a tentative D call TRBD1 (5 bases). The CDR3 totals 16 residues. Germline assignment: CDR1 MNHEY and CDR2 SMNVEV (reference sequence). V was clipped by 0 bases and J by 0 bases, with 9 bases between them. CDR3 sequence (DNA): TGTGCCAGCAGTTTATCTGGGGCTTATAGCAATCAGCCCCAGCATTTT. It yields the protein CASSLSGAYSNQPQHF.